The 8 T cell receptor beta chains given below trace back to one sample, sequenced in a study of cytomegalovirus exposure and HLA in healthy donors. Profiling relied on immunoSEQ multiplex PCR, and the TCRdb table lists in-frame clones only, not all of them. The data show fewer than 350,000 clones, around nine tenths seen once. Sequencing input: PBMCs. The receptors here all came from a woman between 18 and 30 years old in good health and CMV-seronegative.

This chain uses TRBV6-6 with TRBJ2-1; D is perhaps TRBD2 (7 bases). CDR3 length: 15 amino acids. V was shortened by 6 bases and J by 4 bases, with 16 bases between the two germline ends. Germline CDR1 and CDR2: MNHNY and SVGAGI (reference sequence). The CDR3 DNA follows: TGTGCCAGCAGATCGTGGGGAGGGGGGTACAATGAGCAGTTCTTC. As protein: CASRSWGGGYNEQFF.

The rearrangement links TRBV2 to TRBJ2-3, with D perhaps matching TRBD2 (5 bases). Germline V gene data show CDR1 as SNHLY and CDR2 as FYNNEI. The CDR3 totals 16 residues. The V end was cut by 3 bases, the J end by 2 bases, with 15 bases between. In nucleotides, the CDR3 is TGTGCCAGCAGTGACTGGGCGGGCGGTTCCACAGATACGCAGTATTTT. Residues: CASSDWAGGSTDTQYF. Drawing the rest from reference TRBV2 and TRBJ2-3, the complete variable domain is EPEVTQTPSHQVTQMGQEVILRCVPISNHLYFYWYRQILGQKVEFLVSFYNNEISEKSEIFDDQFSVERPDGSNFTLKIRSTKLEDSAMYFCASSDWAGGSTDTQYFGPGTRLTVL.

The V and J genes are TRBV4-1 and TRBJ1-4; 7 bases are a match to TRBD1. The germline V gene has CDR1 MGHRA and CDR2 YSYEKL. CDR3 length: 17 amino acids. Germline trimming cut 7 bases from V and 0 bases from J; bases unmatched to any gene: 11. CDR3 nucleotide sequence: TGCGCCAGCACCAAAACGGGACAGCACGCAACTAATGAAAAACTGTTTTTT. It encodes CASTKTGQHATNEKLFF.

The CDR3 here is CASSASSSAIRGEQYF. In DNA, the CDR3 is TGTGCCAGCAGCGCCTCTTCTAGCGCCATTCGGGGGGAGCAGTACTTC. This chain uses TRBV7-8 with TRBJ2-7; perhaps TRBD2 as D (6 bases). Germline assignment: CDR1 SGHVS and CDR2 FQNEAQ. V was trimmed by 5 bases and J by 7 bases, leaving 24 bases between them. This CDR3 is built from 16 residues.

The V call is TRBV28, the J call TRBJ2-5; 14 positions agree with TRBD2. Per germline, CDR1 MDHEN and CDR2 SYDVKM. This CDR3 is built from 18 residues. J lost 4 bases, V lost 7 bases, and 14 bases had no gene match. CDR3: CASNFAQGGTSGRETQYF. CDR3 bases: TGTGCCAGCAACTTCGCACAGGGAGGGACTAGCGGGAGAGAGACCCAGTACTTC. The whole variable domain, remainder taken from reference TRBV28 and TRBJ2-5, is DVKVTQSSRYLVKRTGEKVFLECVQDMDHENMFWYRQDPGLGLRLIYFSYDVKMKEKGDIPEGYSVSREKKERFSLILESASTNQTSMYLCASNFAQGGTSGRETQYFGPGTRLLVL.

The J gene is TRBJ2-2, the V gene TRBV28; 9 nucleotides align to TRBD2. The CDR3 covers 16 residues. V was clipped by 3 bases and J by 6 bases; unmatched bases: 8. Per the germline V gene, CDR1 is MDHEN and CDR2 is SYDVKM. The CDR3 protein is CASSFVLAGVSGELFF. In DNA, the CDR3 is TGTGCCAGCAGTTTCGTCTTAGCGGGAGTGTCCGGGGAGCTGTTTTTT.

The V and J genes are TRBV7-9 and TRBJ2-7; maybe TRBD2 (5 bases). The V and J ends lost 6 bases and 4 bases respectively, with 22 bases between them. Germline assignment: CDR1 SEHNR and CDR2 FQNEAQ (reference sequence). The CDR3 runs 16 residues. The CDR3 nucleotides read TGTGCCAGCAGTCTCCCCCCGGGATCCAAAAGGTACGAGCAGTACTTC. Its protein product is CASSLPPGSKRYEQYF.

The chain joins TRBV28 to TRBJ2-5; D perhaps matches TRBD2 (5 bases). The CDR3 runs to 13 residues. CDR1 is MDHEN and CDR2 is SYDVKM in the germline V gene. The V gene lost 10 bases and the J gene lost 0 bases, with 12 bases spanning the gap. CDR3 sequence reads: CATNGLNQETQYF. In DNA, the CDR3 is TGTGCCACCAATGGACTCAACCAAGAGACCCAGTACTTC.